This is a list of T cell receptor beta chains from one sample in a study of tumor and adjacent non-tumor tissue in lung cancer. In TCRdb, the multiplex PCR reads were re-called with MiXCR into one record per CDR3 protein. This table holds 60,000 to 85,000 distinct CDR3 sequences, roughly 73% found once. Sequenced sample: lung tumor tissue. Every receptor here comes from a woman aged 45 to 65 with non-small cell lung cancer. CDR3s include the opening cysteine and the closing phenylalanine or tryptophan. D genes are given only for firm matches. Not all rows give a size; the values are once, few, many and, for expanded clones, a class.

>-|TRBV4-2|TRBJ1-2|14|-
CASSHLGGNYGYTF
TGTGCCAGCAGCCATCTAGGGGGTAACTATGGGTACACCTTC
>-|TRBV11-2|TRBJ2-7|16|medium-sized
CASSFLGALGAYEQYF
TGTGCCAGCAGCTTTTTGGGGGCCCTTGGGGCCTACGAGCAGTACTTC
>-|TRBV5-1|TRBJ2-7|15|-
CTSSPGQEGTYKQYF
TGCACCAGTAGCCCCGGACAGGAGGGGACCTACAAGCAGTACTTC
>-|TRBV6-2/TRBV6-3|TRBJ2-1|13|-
CTSRGHTSDEQFF
TGTACCAGCAGAGGTCACACAAGCGATGAGCAGTTCTTC
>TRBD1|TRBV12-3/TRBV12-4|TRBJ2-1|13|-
CASNLSGGNEQLF
TGTGCCAGCAATTTATCAGGGGGCAATGAGCAGTTATTC
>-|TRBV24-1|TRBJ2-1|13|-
CDTQRTNFNEQFF
TGTGACACCCAGCGGACCAACTTCAATGAGCAGTTCTTC
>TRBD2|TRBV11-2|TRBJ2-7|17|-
CVSSPRTSVRALWEQYF
TGTGTTAGCAGCCCCCGGACTAGCGTGAGGGCATTGTGGGAGCAGTACTTC
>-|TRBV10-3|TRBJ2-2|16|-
CAIPSGLAEKTGELFF
TGCGCCATTCCTTCCGGATTAGCGGAAAAGACCGGGGAGCTGTTTTTT
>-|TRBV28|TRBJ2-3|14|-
CTSSPHSYTDTQYF
TGTACCAGCAGCCCACACTCTTACACAGATACGCAGTATTTT
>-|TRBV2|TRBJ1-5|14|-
CASSDSPVDQPQHF
TGTGCCAGCAGTGATTCCCCGGTAGATCAGCCCCAGCATTTT
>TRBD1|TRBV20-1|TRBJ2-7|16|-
CSVRDGGQGYSYEEYF
TGCAGTGTTAGAGATGGAGGACAGGGGTACTCCTACGAGGAGTACTTC
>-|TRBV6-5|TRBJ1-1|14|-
CANSRSGMNTEAFF
TGTGCCAACAGCCGATCGGGAATGAACACTGAAGCTTTCTTT
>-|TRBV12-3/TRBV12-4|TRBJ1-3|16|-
CASSSTEWFFGNTIYF
TGTGCCAGCAGCTCTACGGAGTGGTTCTTTGGAAACACCATATATTTT
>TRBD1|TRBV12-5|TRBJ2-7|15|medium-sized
CASGPRTGEPYEQYF
TGTGCTAGTGGTCCCAGGACAGGGGAACCCTACGAGCAGTACTTC
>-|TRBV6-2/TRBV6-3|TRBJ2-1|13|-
CASNLVPYNEQFF
TGTGCCAGCAATTTAGTCCCCTACAATGAGCAGTTCTTC
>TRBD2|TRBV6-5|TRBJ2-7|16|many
CASTGTSGSRGYEQYF
TGTGCCAGCACCGGGACTAGCGGGAGTAGGGGTTACGAGCAGTACTTC
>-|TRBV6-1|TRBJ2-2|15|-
CVSSDQDTQTGELFF
TGTGTCAGCAGTGATCAGGACACCCAGACCGGGGAACTATTTTTT
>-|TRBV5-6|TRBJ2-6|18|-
CASSLLSTGVGGANILTF
TGTGCCAGCAGCTTGTTGTCGACGGGAGTGGGTGGGGCCAACATTCTGACTTTC
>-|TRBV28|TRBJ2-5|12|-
CTNSGIQETQYF
TGTACCAACAGTGGGATACAAGAGACCCAGTACTTC
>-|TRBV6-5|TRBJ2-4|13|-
CASSYGSKNIQYF
TGTGCCAGCAGTTACGGCTCAAAAAACATTCAATACTTC
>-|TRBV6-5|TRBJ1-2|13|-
CASRAGSNYDYTF
TGTGCCAGTAGGGCCGGGTCAAACTATGACTACACCTTC
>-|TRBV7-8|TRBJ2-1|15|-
CASSFHGTTGREQLF
TGTGCCAGCAGCTTCCATGGGACCACCGGAAGGGAGCAGCTCTTC
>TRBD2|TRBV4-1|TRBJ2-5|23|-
CACSQERLGTELAGVIREETQYF
TGCGCCTGCAGCCAAGAAAGACTTGGAACGGAACTAGCGGGAGTAATCCGTGAAGAGACCCAGTACTTC
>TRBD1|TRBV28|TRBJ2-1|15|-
CASLSNRGLLLPQFF
TGTGCCAGCCTCTCTAACAGGGGTCTACTTCTGCCGCAGTTCTTC
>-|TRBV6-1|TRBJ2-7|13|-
CTSSGGSWFEQYF
TGTACCAGCAGTGGAGGAAGTTGGTTCGAGCAGTACTTC
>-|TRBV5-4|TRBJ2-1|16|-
CVSSLAPCRGGDEQFF
TGTGTCAGCAGCTTAGCCCCCTGCAGGGGTGGGGATGAGCAGTTCTTC
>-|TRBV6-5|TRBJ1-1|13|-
CTSSRQADTEAFF
TGTACCAGCAGCCGACAGGCTGATACTGAAGCTTTCTTT
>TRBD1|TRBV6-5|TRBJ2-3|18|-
CSSSYSTDRVFIADTQYF
TGTTCCAGCAGTTACTCGACGGACAGGGTTTTCATCGCAGATACGCAGTACTTT
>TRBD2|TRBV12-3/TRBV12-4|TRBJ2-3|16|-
CASSLLLAGAGDTRYF
TGTGCCAGCAGTCTACTTCTAGCGGGAGCGGGAGATACGCGGTATTTT
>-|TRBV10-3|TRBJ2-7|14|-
CANMAVGDSYEQYF
TGTGCCAACATGGCAGTGGGAGACTCATACGAGCAGTACTTC
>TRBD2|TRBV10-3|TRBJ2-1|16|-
CAIKGGALAEGNEHIF
TGTGCCATCAAAGGTGGGGCACTAGCGGAAGGCAATGAGCACATCTTC
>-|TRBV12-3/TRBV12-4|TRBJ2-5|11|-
CVSSSWETQYF
TGTGTCAGCAGTTCGTGGGAGACCCAATACTTC